These T cell receptor beta chains were read from a single sample in a study of OX40 agonist ivuxolimab in advanced cancers. The protocol was immunoSEQ multiplex PCR, while the TCRdb copy is restricted to in-frame clones and leaves out a portion. The table shows 70,000 to 90,000 clones, with 70% to 90% occurring only once. Sequenced here: CD4+ or CD8+ T cells sorted from blood, sampled in a trial of the OX40 agonist ivuxolimab. All receptors derive from an adult with an advanced solid tumor such as melanoma, head and neck, liver or kidney cancer. CDR3s leave out the opening cysteine and the closing phenylalanine or tryptophan. Size is omitted from some rows. Given values are once, few, many or a class for expanded clones.

abundance	v_gene	j_gene	CDR3aa
NA	TRBV6-5	TRBJ1-1	ASSSATGGTEAF
NA	TRBV6-6	TRBJ2-7	ASRQAGGPGEQY
once	TRBV27	TRBJ2-7	ASSGTFLSYEQY
NA	TRBV6-4	TRBJ2-1	ASSDFQGAKGRNEQF
NA	TRBV6-1	TRBJ1-5	ASSGRGTSNQPQH
NA	TRBV10-3	TRBJ1-3	AISGYTGGPGNTIY
NA	TRBV10-2	TRBJ2-2	ASSETVSSNTGELF
NA	TRBV7-8	TRBJ1-4	ASSLVPGGDEKLF
NA	TRBV18	TRBJ2-7	ASSYRAAYEQY
NA	TRBV28	TRBJ2-7	ASSPQGSGRPGEQY
NA	TRBV5-6	TRBJ2-1	ASSAYRDTGSYNEQF
NA	TRBV6-5	TRBJ2-7	ASTKGRGQPYEQY
NA	TRBV5-1	TRBJ2-1	ASSLQGLFSYNEQF
NA	TRBV5-1	TRBJ1-1	ASSPSTVNTEAF
NA	TRBV5-6	TRBJ2-2	ASNARGNTGELF
NA	TRBV5-1	TRBJ2-2	ASSRLAGDAGELF
NA	TRBV5-8	TRBJ1-5	ASSLQGFGQPQH
once	TRBV27	TRBJ2-7	ARQRPGYEQY
NA	TRBV18	TRBJ2-2	ASSPIRSGANTGELF
NA	TRBV12-5	TRBJ2-1	ASGLVSGGFYNEQF
NA	TRBV5-1	TRBJ2-2	ASSPERQITGELF
NA	TRBV25-1	TRBJ2-1	ASSGAGGDNEQF
few	TRBV6-5	TRBJ2-7	ASSSWGEQY
NA	TRBV11-1	TRBJ1-2	ASSLGDSGYT
NA	TRBV9	TRBJ1-5	ASSPSEPRDNVLGNQPQH
NA	TRBV7-2	TRBJ2-1	ASSLEGGRAGGEQF
NA	TRBV27	TRBJ2-3	ASSTWTSGYTDTQY
NA	TRBV19	TRBJ2-7	ASTSAQGDYEQY
few	TRBV19	TRBJ1-5	ASRTGGAGNQPQH
NA	TRBV15	TRBJ2-3	ATSREVGASTPSQY
NA	TRBV5-1	TRBJ2-3	ASSLLPGQTDTQY
NA	TRBV6-5	TRBJ2-7	ASSQQSVLQY
NA	TRBV10-2	TRBJ2-5	ASSDGTSVSQETQY